This T cell receptor beta chain was identified in a study of shared clonotypes between healthy human individuals. Study-wide findings and caveats: Compared with memory subsets, naive subsets generally had larger estimated richness.

To note about this clone: Its antigen is undetermined.

Samples underwent the assay at deep level. The protocol was immunoSEQ multiplex PCR, while the TCRdb copy is restricted to in-frame clones and leaves out a portion. Of roughly 2.1 million clones in the sample, 90% to 95% were seen once. CDR3 length equals 16 residues. CDR1 is GTSNPN, CDR2 SVGIG, per germline (reference sequence). V gave up 0 bases and J gave up 3 bases; unmatched junction bases: 7. CD8 cells classed as naive were CD45RO-negative and positively selected for CCR7, excluding terminally differentiated effector memory CD45RA+ cells. The receptor's source is a man younger than 35 in good health. Some clones in this sample may be carry-over from other donors' samples. Sequencing was performed on naive CD8+ T cells from PBMCs. This chain connects TRBV30 to TRBJ1-5; the match to TRBD1 covers 8 bases. The CDR3 is CAWSVLDRAVNQPQHF. In DNA form, the CDR3 reads TGTGCCTGGAGTGTACTGGACAGGGCGGTCAATCAGCCCCAGCATTTT.